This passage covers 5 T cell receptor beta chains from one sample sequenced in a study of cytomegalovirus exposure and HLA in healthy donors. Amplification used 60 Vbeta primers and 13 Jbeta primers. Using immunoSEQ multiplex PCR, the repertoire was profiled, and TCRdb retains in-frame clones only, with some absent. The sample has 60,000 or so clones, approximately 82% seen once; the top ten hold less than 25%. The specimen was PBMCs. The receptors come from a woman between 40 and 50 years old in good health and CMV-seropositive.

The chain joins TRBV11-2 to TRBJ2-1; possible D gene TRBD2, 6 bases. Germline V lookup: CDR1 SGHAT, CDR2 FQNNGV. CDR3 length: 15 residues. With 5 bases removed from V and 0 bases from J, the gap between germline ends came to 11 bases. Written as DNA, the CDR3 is TGTGCCAGCAGCCCCCGGGGGACCTCCTACAATGAGCAGTTCTTC. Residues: CASSPRGTSYNEQFF.

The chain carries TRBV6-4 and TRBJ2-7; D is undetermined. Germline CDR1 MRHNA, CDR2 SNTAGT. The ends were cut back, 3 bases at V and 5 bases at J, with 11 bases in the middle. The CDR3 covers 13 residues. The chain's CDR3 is CASSDSPTDEQYF. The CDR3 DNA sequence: TGTGCCAGCAGTGATAGCCCCACGGACGAGCAGTACTTC.

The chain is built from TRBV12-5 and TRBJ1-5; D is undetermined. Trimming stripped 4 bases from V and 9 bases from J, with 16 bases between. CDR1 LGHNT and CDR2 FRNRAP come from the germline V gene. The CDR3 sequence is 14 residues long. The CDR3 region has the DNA TGTGCTAGTGGTTCTGAGGCAGCCGTCGGGCCCCAGCATTTT. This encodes CASGSEAAVGPQHF.

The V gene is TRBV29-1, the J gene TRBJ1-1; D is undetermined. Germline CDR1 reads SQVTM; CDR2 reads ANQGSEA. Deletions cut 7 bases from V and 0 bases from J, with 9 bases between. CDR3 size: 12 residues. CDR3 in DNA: TGCAGCGCTAGTGGCATGAACACTGAAGCTTTCTTT. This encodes CSASGMNTEAFF.

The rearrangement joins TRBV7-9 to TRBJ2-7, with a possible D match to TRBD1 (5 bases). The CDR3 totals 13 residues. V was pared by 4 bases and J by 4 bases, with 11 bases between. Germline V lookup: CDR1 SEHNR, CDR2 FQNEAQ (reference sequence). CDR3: CASSSTASYEQYF. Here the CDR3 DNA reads TGTGCCAGCAGCTCGACAGCCTCATACGAGCAGTACTTC.